The entry below gives a single T cell receptor beta chain sequence along with its context. V was cut by 5 bases and J by 2 bases, with 13 bases left in between. CDR1 and CDR2 (germline): MNHEY, SMNVEV (reference sequence). The CDR3 loop spans 14 amino acids. The data were taken from a study of blood T cell repertoires in COVID-19. The study drew participants aged about 18 to 90 years from 20 to 30 US areas. In the authors' methods: The assay estimated nucleated cells by amplifying reference gene primers. Sequenced by immunoSEQ multiplex PCR; TCRdb stores in-frame clones only, minus some. The DNA gave D and trimming, while V, J and clone size come from that table. The profile shows roughly 330,000 clones, around 87% of them singletons.

This clonotype was sampled from a woman younger than 45 who had recovered from COVID-19. The chain employs TRBV27 and TRBJ2-7, with a weak D call TRBD2 (6 bases). The sequencing sample was made of PBMCs or T cells enriched from blood (not recorded which). The chain's CDR3 is CASSRRAAPYEQYF. In nucleotides, the CDR3 is TGTGCCAGCAGTCGGAGGGCGGCACCCTACGAGCAGTACTTC.